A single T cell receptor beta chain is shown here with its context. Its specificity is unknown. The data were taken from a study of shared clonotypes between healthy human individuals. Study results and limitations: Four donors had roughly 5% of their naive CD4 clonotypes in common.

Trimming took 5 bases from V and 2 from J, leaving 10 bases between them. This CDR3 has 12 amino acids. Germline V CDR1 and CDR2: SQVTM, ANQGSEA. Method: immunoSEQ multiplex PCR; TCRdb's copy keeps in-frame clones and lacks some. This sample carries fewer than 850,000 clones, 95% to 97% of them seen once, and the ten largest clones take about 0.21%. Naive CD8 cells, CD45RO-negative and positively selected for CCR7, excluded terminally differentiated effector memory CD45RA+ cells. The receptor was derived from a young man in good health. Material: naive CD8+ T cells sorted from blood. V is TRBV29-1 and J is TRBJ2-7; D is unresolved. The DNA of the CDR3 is TGCAGCGTTCCAGCAAGCACCTACGAGCAGTACTTC. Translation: CSVPASTYEQYF.